This T cell receptor (beta chain) derives from a study of immune evolution from preneoplasia to lung adenocarcinoma. Study overall: HLA loss of heterozygosity: about 7% AIS, under 19% MIA, about 35% ADC, none AAH.

V lost 4 bases and J 0 bases, leaving 9 bases between the germline ends. Germline V gene lookup returns CDR1 MGHRA and CDR2 YSYEKL. The CDR3 consists of 14 residues. Only in-frame clones appear in the TCRdb table, and some are missing; sequencing was by immunoSEQ multiplex PCR. The repertoire consists of 16,000 or so clones, with around nine tenths occurring once and the leading ten covering just over 2.5%. The chain has TRBV4-1 and TRBJ1-1, with D maybe TRBD1 (5 bases). This TCR was sampled from a person between 65 and 79 years old with invasive lung adenocarcinoma. The sample taken for sequencing was FFPE invasive lung adenocarcinoma tissue. CDR3 residues: CASSRGRMNTEAFF. The CDR3, as DNA: TGCGCCAGCAGCCGGGGACGTATGAACACTGAAGCTTTCTTT.